These 32 T cell receptor beta chains were all obtained from the same sample, sequenced in a study of metastatic and nonmetastatic thyroid tumors. Using MiXCR, TCRdb reanalyzed the PCR reads. This table has roughly 14,000 clones, 31% appearing once. No patient received treatment before thyroid surgery. What was sequenced was blood. The origin of the receptors is a female donor with papillary thyroid cancer or a benign thyroid nodule (not recorded which). Some clones in this sample may be carry-over from other donors' samples.

The rearrangement joins TRBV30 to TRBJ1-2; D is ambiguous. The ends were cut back, 3 bases at V and 4 bases at J, with 15 bases in the middle. Germline V lookup: CDR1 GTSNPN, CDR2 SVGIG (reference sequence). CDR3 length equals 14 residues. The chain's CDR3 is CAWSVLGIGYGYTF. The CDR3, as DNA: TGTGCCTGGAGCGTCCTGGGGATAGGCTATGGCTACACCTTC.

Ten or more counts support this clone. The rearrangement joins TRBV5-6 to TRBJ1-5, with D hard to call. V was shortened by 4 bases and J by 3 bases, with 14 bases between the two germline ends. The CDR3 length is 15 residues. Per germline, CDR1 SGHDT and CDR2 YYEEEE. The CDR3 DNA is TGTGCCAGCAGCCCGTGGGCGGGCTCCAATCAGCCCCAGCATTTT. Its protein is CASSPWAGSNQPQHF.

By its share, this clone is medium-sized. V and J are TRBV19 and TRBJ1-6; D is undetermined. The CDR3 runs to 12 residues. Germline values: CDR1 LNHDA, CDR2 SQIVND (reference sequence). Deletions cut 6 bases from V and 9 bases from J, with 9 bases between. CDR3 amino acids: CASREALSPLHF. The CDR3 DNA reads TGTGCCAGTAGGGAGGCCCTTTCACCCCTCCACTTT.

V gene TRBV20-1 combines with J gene TRBJ2-7; 10 bases fit TRBD2. Germline-derived CDR1 and CDR2 are DFQATT and SNEGSKA (reference sequence). V was pared by 0 bases and J by 2 bases, with 4 bases of the junction left unmatched. The CDR3 extends over 15 amino acids. CDR3 DNA sequence: TGCAGTGCTAGAGAGGGGCTAGCGGGGGCCTACGAGCAGTACTTC. Amino acids: CSAREGLAGAYEQYF.

The table lists this clone with many counts. The chain combines TRBV7-2 with TRBJ1-1, with 9 bases fitting TRBD1. The trim removed 4 bases at V and 10 bases at J, leaving 7 bases unmatched. CDR1 is SGHTA, CDR2 FQGNSA, per germline. This CDR3 region has 13 residues. In nucleotides, the CDR3 is TGTGCCAGCAGCTCGTACAGGGGGCAAAGAGCTTTCTTT. This encodes CASSSYRGQRAFF.

The V and J genes are TRBV5-1 and TRBJ1-6; D gene uncertain. Per germline, CDR1 SGHRS and CDR2 YFSETQ. This CDR3 has 14 amino acids. V shed 0 bases and J shed 10 bases, with 11 bases lying between them. In nucleotides, the CDR3 is TGCGCCAGCAGCTTGGGTGGCAGGTTCTCACCCCTCCACTTT. This encodes CASSLGGRFSPLHF.

V gene TRBV7-3 combines with J gene TRBJ2-3; TRBD2 aligns across 8 bases. Germline trimming cut 4 bases from V and 1 base from J; bases unmatched to any gene: 1. The CDR3 runs 14 residues. From germline, CDR1 is SGHTA and CDR2 FQGTGA. The CDR3 coding sequence is TGTGCCAGCAGCTCAGCGGGAGGCACAGATACGCAGTATTTT. As protein: CASSSAGGTDTQYF.

By sample fraction, this clone is medium-sized (0.01 to 0.1%). This sequence joins TRBV30 and TRBJ1-1; no clear D gene. From germline, CDR1 is GTSNPN and CDR2 SVGIG (reference sequence). The CDR3 contains 12 residues. The ends were cut back, 2 bases at V and 5 bases at J, with 9 bases in the middle. The CDR3 DNA sequence: TGTGCCTGGAGTCCCCTGAGTACTGAAGCTTTCTTT. It translates to CAWSPLSTEAFF.

This clone is judged medium-sized. The chain joins TRBV7-2 to TRBJ2-1, with 9 bases fitting TRBD2. This CDR3 has 15 amino acids. Trimming at V came to 6 bases and at J to 7 bases, leaving 10 bases not matched to a gene. From germline, CDR1 is SGHTA and CDR2 FQGNSA. CDR3 nucleotide sequence: TGTGCCAGCAGTTCAGAGCGGGGGGTATGGAATGAGCAGTTCTTC. Translated, it gives CASSSERGVWNEQFF. The variable domain in full, with the rest retrieved from reference TRBV7-2 and TRBJ2-1, is GAGVSQSPSNKVTEKGKDVELRCDPISGHTALYWYRQSLGQGLEFLIYFQGNSAPDKSGLPSDRFSAERTGGSVSTLTIQRTQQEDSAVYLCASSSERGVWNEQFFGPGTRLTVL.

This clone appeared once. Germline and junction disagree at one end, which may indicate a read error. The chain combines TRBV5-1 with TRBJ2-1; 10 nucleotides line up with TRBD2. CDR1 is SGHRS and CDR2 is YFSETQ in the germline V gene. The CDR3 covers 11 residues. CDR3 DNA sequence: TGCGCCAGCAGCGGAGGACTAGCGGAAGACTTC. Residues: CASSGGLAEDF.

Ten or more counts support this clone. The gene calls are TRBV5-5 and TRBJ2-7; perhaps TRBD2 as D (7 bases). Trimming took 3 bases from V and 4 from J, leaving 17 bases between them. The CDR3 is made up of 15 amino acids. Germline V gene lookup returns CDR1 SGHKS and CDR2 YYEKEE (reference sequence). This chain's CDR3 is CASSWGGIGGYEQYF. The DNA for the CDR3 is TGTGCCAGCAGCTGGGGGGGCATCGGTGGATACGAGCAGTACTTC.

This clone was recorded once. The rearrangement links TRBV7-2 to TRBJ2-5, with a possible D match to TRBD2 (6 bases). Trimming pared 5 bases from V and 6 bases from J, leaving 22 bases between. CDR1 and CDR2 (germline): SGHTA, FQGNSA. This CDR3 spans 16 amino acids. This CDR3 reads CASSRVGGAGGQTQYF. The CDR3 bases are TGTGCCAGCAGCCGAGTCGGCGGGGCGGGCGGGCAGACCCAGTACTTC.

The chain recombines TRBV5-4 with TRBJ2-4, with D possibly matching TRBD1 (6 bases). V dropped 1 base and J dropped 1 base, with 21 bases sitting between them. The CDR3 has 19 residues. Germline CDR1 is SGHNT and CDR2 is YYREEE (reference sequence). The CDR3 is CASSLKTSVSGAAKNIQYF. The CDR3 region has the DNA TGTGCCAGCAGCTTGAAGACGAGTGTTTCAGGGGCTGCCAAAAACATTCAGTACTTC.

The chain has TRBV7-6 and TRBJ1-1, with a possible D match to TRBD1 (6 bases). V shed 4 bases and J shed 6 bases, with 18 bases lying between them. This CDR3 region has 15 residues. Per the germline V gene, CDR1 is SGHVS and CDR2 is FNYEAQ. The CDR3 bases are TGTGCCAGCAGCTCACCGGCGGGGGCCGGGTCTGAAGCTTTCTTT. The encoded protein is CASSSPAGAGSEAFF.

The table lists this clone with many counts. This may stem from a read error, because a much larger clone lies one nucleotide away. CDR3 nucleotides: TGCGCCAGCATCCGACAGGGGGATGGCTACACCTTC. It is translated as CASIRQGDGYTF. The chain recombines TRBV4-3 with TRBJ1-2, with 9 bases matching TRBD1. This CDR3 has 12 amino acids. V lost 7 bases, J lost 6 bases, and 3 bases stayed unmatched. Germline V CDR1 and CDR2: LGHNA, YSLEER.

V usage is TRBV6-1 and J usage is TRBJ2-1; 9 bases fit TRBD1. J was trimmed by 10 bases and V by 7 bases; bases with no gene match: 11. Germline V gene lookup returns CDR1 MNHNS and CDR2 SASEGT. The CDR3 covers 14 residues. The chain's CDR3 is CASKMGQGFYEQFF. CDR3 bases: TGTGCCAGCAAGATGGGACAGGGTTTCTACGAGCAGTTCTTC.

The V and J genes are TRBV11-3 and TRBJ2-7; TRBD1 might be the D (5 bases). V dropped 1 base and J dropped 4 bases, with 8 bases sitting between them. Germline V CDR1 and CDR2: SGHNT, YENEEA. The CDR3 consists of 13 residues. This chain's CDR3 is CASSLVTAYEQYF. The CDR3 DNA reads as TGTGCCAGCAGCTTAGTGACAGCATACGAGCAGTACTTC.

This chain uses TRBV6-1 with TRBJ2-7, with D perhaps matching TRBD1 or TRBD2 (6 bases each). Trimming removed 7 bases from V and 5 bases from J, with 15 bases in between. The CDR3 is made up of 13 amino acids. From germline, CDR1 is MNHNS and CDR2 SASEGT. In DNA, the CDR3 is TGTGCCAGCACCGCGGGACAACTCCACGAGCAGTACTTC. It yields the protein CASTAGQLHEQYF.

This clone was recorded at least ten times. The J gene is TRBJ2-5, the V gene TRBV5-6; unclear D gene. The CDR3 consists of 15 residues. V gave up 2 bases and J gave up 5 bases, with 16 bases separating them. Germline V CDR1 and CDR2: SGHDT, YYEEEE. CDR3 protein: CASSFRQMGGETQYF. DNA of the CDR3: TGTGCCAGCAGCTTCCGTCAGATGGGTGGGGAGACCCAGTACTTC.

The chain couples TRBV11-2 to TRBJ2-1, with D uncertain. CDR3 size: 17 residues. From germline, CDR1 is SGHAT and CDR2 FQNNGV. V lost 0 bases and J lost 6, with 18 bases in between. DNA for the CDR3: TGTGCCAGCAGCTTAGACTCCGTGGCGGTTATTTCCAATGAGCAGTTCTTC. Translation: CASSLDSVAVISNEQFF.

The V call is TRBV13, the J call TRBJ1-1; the match to TRBD1 covers 7 bases. Germline V gene lookup returns CDR1 PRHDT and CDR2 FYEKMQ (reference sequence). The CDR3 loop spans 14 amino acids. V lost 7 bases and J lost 4; bases outside the gene matches: 9. The chain's CDR3 is CASKHRGGGTEAFF. CDR3 nucleotide sequence: TGTGCCAGCAAACACAGGGGAGGAGGCACTGAAGCTTTCTTT.

The chain couples TRBV6-1 to TRBJ2-5; D might be TRBD1 or TRBD2, each matching 6 bases. The CDR3 length is 15 residues. Trimming left V 5 bases short and J 5 bases short, with 18 bases between. Per the germline V gene, CDR1 is MNHNS and CDR2 is SASEGT. CDR3 coding DNA: TGTGCCAGCAGTATCCGACAGGTAGGAGGGGAGACCCAGTACTTC. It codes for CASSIRQVGGETQYF.

In its sample, this clone is medium-sized (0.01 to 0.1%). The chain recombines TRBV6-1 with TRBJ1-2; 12 bases fit TRBD1. V dropped 5 bases and J dropped 7; count of bases not matched to a gene: 5. Germline lookup yields CDR1 MNHNS and CDR2 SASEGT. The CDR3 extends over 14 amino acids. The CDR3: CASSPGQGASGYTF. CDR3 coding DNA: TGTGCCAGCAGTCCGGGACAGGGGGCGTCTGGCTACACCTTC.

This clone is termed medium-sized. The chain employs TRBV12-3 or TRBV12-4 and TRBJ1-6, with TRBD1 identical over 8 bases. Germline trimming cut 6 bases from V and 7 bases from J; bases unmatched to any gene: 17. This CDR3 is 18 amino acids long. CDR3 protein: CASSHAGQGTGGNSPLHF. CDR3 bases: TGTGCCAGCAGCCATGCCGGACAGGGAACGGGAGGAAATTCACCCCTCCACTTT.

This clone has just one count. CDR3 protein: CASSINSGLLNEAFF. The CDR3 DNA sequence: TGTGCCAGCAGTATAAACAGTGGGCTTTTGAATGAAGCTTTCTTT. The chain employs TRBV27 and TRBJ1-1; D uncertain. V gave up 5 bases and J gave up 7 bases, with 20 bases separating them. Looked up from germline, CDR1 is MNHEY and CDR2 is SMNVEV (reference sequence). This CDR3 has 15 amino acids.

This chain uses TRBV6-2 or TRBV6-3 with TRBJ2-7; no definite D call. The CDR3 runs to 12 residues. CDR1 and CDR2 (germline): MNHEY, SVGEGT. Trimming stripped 3 bases from V and 2 bases from J, with 5 bases between. CDR3 DNA: TGTGCCAGCAGTTATCGAACCTACGAGCAGTACTTC. This gives the protein CASSYRTYEQYF.

This clone qualifies as medium-sized. The chain joins TRBV10-3 to TRBJ1-6; 10 nucleotides line up with TRBD1. J lost 8 bases, V lost 8 bases, and 6 bases had no gene match. The CDR3 consists of 14 residues. Germline assignment: CDR1 ENHRY and CDR2 SYGVKD. In DNA form, the CDR3 reads TGTGCCATCGGGGACAGGGGCTTTGATTCACCCCTCCACTTT. Translation: CAIGDRGFDSPLHF.

Many counts were recorded for this clone. The rearrangement joins TRBV15 to TRBJ1-4, with D possibly matching TRBD1 (6 bases). CDR3 length: 15 amino acids. Germline V gene sequence: CDR1 LNHNV, CDR2 YYDKDF (reference sequence). V lost 5 bases and J 8 bases, leaving 18 bases between the germline ends. The CDR3 DNA is TGTGCCACCAGCGGGGGGGGGGCTGGGGAGGAAAAACTGTTTTTT. Amino acid sequence: CATSGGGAGEEKLFF.

This clone is medium-sized in the sample. V usage is TRBV18 and J usage is TRBJ1-5; D remains ambiguous. CDR3 length: 15 amino acids. V was cut by 2 bases and J by 4 bases, with 12 bases left in between. Germline CDR1 and CDR2: KGHSH and LQKENI. CDR3 nucleotide sequence: TGTGCCAGCTCACCAACGTCTGCAAGGAATCAGCCCCAGCATTTT. Residues: CASSPTSARNQPQHF.

The V gene is TRBV2, the J gene TRBJ2-5; tentative D call: TRBD2 (5 bases). Germline V CDR1 and CDR2: SNHLY, FYNNEI. The CDR3 loop spans 13 amino acids. V lost 8 bases, J lost 8 bases, and 18 bases lay in between. Here the CDR3 reads CASLERAGYTQYF. The DNA of the CDR3 is TGTGCCAGCCTGGAGAGGGCAGGCTATACCCAGTACTTC.

The V call is TRBV2, the J call TRBJ1-2, with D perhaps matching TRBD1 (6 bases). CDR1 SNHLY and CDR2 FYNNEI come from the germline V gene. This CDR3 is built from 15 residues. V lost 6 bases and J lost 3, with 17 bases in between. CDR3 nucleotide sequence: TGTGCCAGCAGCCGGGACAACCCCGGGGACTATGGCTACACCTTC. Translated: CASSRDNPGDYGYTF.

On this clone: The junction does not match germline at one end; this may be a read error. This chain joins TRBV3-1 and TRBJ2-7; D unresolved. The CDR3 totals 13 residues. Germline V gene sequence: CDR1 LGHDT, CDR2 YNNKEL (reference sequence). In nucleotides, the CDR3 is TGTGCCAGTAGCCTCCGGTACAGCTACGAGCAGTACTTC. It is translated as CASSLRYSYEQYF.